This T cell receptor (beta chain) was obtained from a study of shared clonotypes between healthy human individuals. In the study overall: A couple of women and a few men aged 18 to 49 made up the donors. Plates per donor: three CD4 naive, three CD4 memory, two CD8 naive, one CD8 memory. Regarding the study as a whole: The expectation was that sequencing depth would affect clonotype sharing among donors. Naive subsets usually exceeded memory subsets in estimated richness.

As concerns this clone: Its antigen is still unknown.

Germline loops: CDR1 MDHEN, CDR2 SYDVKM. V was pared by 6 bases and J by 4 bases, with 16 bases between. The CDR3 totals 14 residues. Assay used: immunoSEQ multiplex PCR; TCRdb lists only in-frame clones, some missing. The table shows 1.4 million to 1.5 million clones, with approximately 96% occurring only once. This sequence originates from a man aged 30 to 45 in good health. Sequencing was performed on naive CD4+ T cells sorted from blood. The sample's subset: CD45RA+ positively selected. V and J are TRBV28 and TRBJ2-7; the D is unclear. Here the CDR3 reads CASSPPDPRYEQYF. For the CDR3, the DNA is TGTGCCAGCAGCCCTCCGGACCCGAGGTACGAGCAGTACTTC.